This passage covers 12 T cell receptor beta chains from one sample sequenced in a study of T-cell reconstitution after alpha-beta-depleted transplantation in children. Molecular barcoding with unique molecular identifiers was used for the TCRbeta library. TCRdb redid the calling of the PCR reads with MiXCR, one entry per CDR3 protein. The table includes 300,000 to 400,000 distinct CDR3 sequences, around 15% detected once. Material: PBMCs, mostly from graft donor cells, obtained 360 days after TCRalphabeta/CD19-depleted stem cell transplant. The receptor source for this set is a male patient between 2 and 10 years old who had a stem cell transplant for acute lymphoblastic leukemia, so the T cells may come from the graft donor.

This clonotype came up a few times. The chain links TRBV27 to TRBJ2-5; D is undetermined. Deletions cut 3 bases from V and 5 bases from J, with 13 bases between. The length of the CDR3 is 14 residues. Looked up from germline, CDR1 is MNHEY and CDR2 is SMNVEV (reference sequence). Here the CDR3 reads CASSFNGGRETQYF. CDR3 coding DNA: TGTGCCAGCAGTTTCAATGGTGGTAGGGAGACCCAGTACTTC.

V and J are TRBV4-2 and TRBJ2-1, with 9 nucleotides matching TRBD1. The CDR3 covers 11 residues. The V segment lost 4 bases and the J segment 15 bases; nucleotides outside the gene matches: 4. Per germline, CDR1 LGHNA and CDR2 YNFKEQ. The CDR3 region is CASSRDRVLFF. Written as DNA, the CDR3 is TGTGCCAGCAGCCGGGACAGGGTATTGTTCTTC.

This chain connects TRBV3-1 to TRBJ2-5, with D possibly TRBD1 on 6 matching bases. The CDR3 covers 11 residues. V lost 7 bases and J 5 bases, leaving 8 bases between the germline ends. Germline V CDR1 and CDR2: LGHDT, YNNKEL (reference sequence). The CDR3 spells CASTRGETQYF. DNA of the CDR3: TGTGCCAGCACGAGGGGGGAGACCCAGTACTTC.

This clonotype has a handful of counts. The genes are TRBV6-5 and TRBJ2-2; 7 bases are a match to TRBD2. Looked up from germline, CDR1 is MNHEY and CDR2 is SVGAGI. Germline trimming cut 4 bases from V and 5 bases from J; bases unmatched to any gene: 7. The CDR3 runs to 15 residues. The CDR3, as DNA: TGTGCCAGCAGTTCGGCGGGAGTGGGGACCGGGGAGCTGTTTTTT. Protein sequence: CASSSAGVGTGELFF.

The chain links TRBV15 to TRBJ2-1; 11 positions match TRBD2. Germline CDR1 and CDR2: LNHNV and YYDKDF (reference sequence). The CDR3 has 18 amino acids. V shed 0 bases, J shed 3 bases, and the junction held 7 bases outside the gene matches. CDR3 coding DNA: TGTGCCACCAGCAGAGATCCAAATAGCGGGAGGGACTACAATGAGCAGTTCTTC. Its protein product is CATSRDPNSGRDYNEQFF.

The gene calls are TRBV13 and TRBJ2-7, with 11 bases lining up with TRBD2. V shed 5 bases and J 2 bases; nucleotides not matched to a gene: 8. The length of the CDR3 is 16 residues. Germline loops: CDR1 PRHDT, CDR2 FYEKMQ (reference sequence). This CDR3 is CASSPLAGGPPYEQYF. In DNA form, the CDR3 reads TGTGCCAGCAGCCCGTTAGCGGGAGGGCCCCCCTACGAGCAGTACTTC.

Points on this clonotype: Given a much more abundant clone one base away, this may be a read error. This likely comes from a read error, as the CDR3 has no conserved phenylalanine or tryptophan at its end. The genes are TRBV2 and TRBJ2-6; D perhaps matches TRBD1 (6 bases). Germline V lookup: CDR1 SNHLY, CDR2 FYNNEI. V was shortened by 2 bases and J by 3 bases, with 8 bases between the two germline ends. The CDR3 totals 15 residues. CDR3 coding DNA: TGTGCCAGCAGTGAAACAGGGTTTGGGGCCAACGTCCTGACTTAC. As protein: CASSETGFGANVLTY.

The chain couples TRBV12-3 or TRBV12-4 to TRBJ2-6, with 7 nucleotides matching TRBD2. The trim removed 1 base at V and 1 base at J, leaving 1 base unmatched. CDR3 size: 16 residues. Written as DNA, the CDR3 is TGTGCCAGCAGTTTAGGGCGGGGGTCTGGGGCCAACGTCCTGACTTTC. It encodes CASSLGRGSGANVLTF.

This rearrangement joins TRBV6-5 to TRBJ2-3, with D possibly being TRBD1 (5 bases). This CDR3 is built from 14 residues. CDR1 and CDR2 from the germline V gene are MNHEY and SVGAGI. The ends were cut back, 2 bases at V and 2 bases at J, with 8 bases in the middle. The CDR3 reads CASSYGAITDTQYF. CDR3 nucleotides: TGTGCCAGCAGTTACGGGGCTATCACAGATACGCAGTATTTT.

On this clonotype: Compared with germline, one end of the junction differs, possibly owing to a read error. The chain joins TRBV15 to TRBJ1-5; no firm D call. The germline V gene encodes CDR1 LNHNV and CDR2 YYDKDF (reference sequence). The CDR3 totals 13 residues. The CDR3 sequence is CATSRAGVQLQHF. For the CDR3, the DNA is TGTGCCACCAGCAGAGCAGGTGTTCAGCTCCAGCATTTT.

The chain recombines TRBV12-3 or TRBV12-4 with TRBJ1-2; D unclear. The CDR3 contains 16 residues. V lost 2 bases to trimming and J lost 8 bases, with 21 bases between them. The CDR3 loop reads CASSLPSTAATKGYTF. The CDR3 DNA reads as TGTGCCAGCAGTTTACCCTCCACGGCAGCCACAAAAGGCTACACCTTC.

At least ten counts were recorded for this clonotype. As DNA, the CDR3 is TGTGCCAGCAGCTCATATCCGGGACAGTTCTACAATGAGCAGTTCTTC. Translation: CASSSYPGQFYNEQFF. J is TRBJ2-1 and V is TRBV9, with 7 bases fitting TRBD1. CDR1 and CDR2 (germline): SGDLS, YYNGEE. The junction had 10 bases not matched to a gene; V was cut back by 4 bases and J by 3 bases. The CDR3 totals 16 residues.